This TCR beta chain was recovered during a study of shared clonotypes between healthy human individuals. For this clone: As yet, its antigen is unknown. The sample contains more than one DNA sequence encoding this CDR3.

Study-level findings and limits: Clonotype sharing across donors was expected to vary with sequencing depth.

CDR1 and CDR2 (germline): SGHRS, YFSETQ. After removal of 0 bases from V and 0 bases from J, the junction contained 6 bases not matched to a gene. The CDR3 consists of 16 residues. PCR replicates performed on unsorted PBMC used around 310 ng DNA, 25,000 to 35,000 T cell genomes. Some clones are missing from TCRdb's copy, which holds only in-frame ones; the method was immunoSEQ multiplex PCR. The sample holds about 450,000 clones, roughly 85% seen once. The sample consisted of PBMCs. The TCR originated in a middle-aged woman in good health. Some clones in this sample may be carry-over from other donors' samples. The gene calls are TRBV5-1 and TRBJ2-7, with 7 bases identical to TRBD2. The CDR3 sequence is CASSLGLADSSYEQYF. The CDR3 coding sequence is TGCGCCAGCAGCTTGGGTCTAGCGGATAGCTCCTACGAGCAGTACTTC.